This TCR beta chain was recovered during a study of tumor-infiltrating lymphocytes in primary liver carcinoma. The CDR3 contains 19 residues. V trimming: 6 bases; J trimming: 2 bases; junction bases outside the gene matches: 11. The V gene's germline CDR1 is SNHLY and CDR2 FYNNEI. For each extraction, RNA and DNA were obtained together from approximately 20-30 mg of unsorted bulk tissue. Chronic HBV infection, which was untreated, was present in the patients. TCR beta cDNA was made from roughly 450 ng total RNA with a constant-region primer. Construction of TCR beta libraries relied on three successive nested multiplex PCR rounds employing slightly modified ARM-PCR. In the first two PCR rounds, TRBV1-TRBV30 forward primers were paired with a C-beta reverse primer, and each round lasted around 10 cycles. Each CDR3 protein gets one entry after TCRdb re-called the multiplex PCR reads with MiXCR. The sample has roughly 86,000 distinct CDR3 sequences, around 68% seen once.

The chain recombines TRBV2 with TRBJ2-1, with TRBD2 identical over 15 bases. This receptor was identified in a man in his forties with primary liver carcinoma and hepatitis B virus infection. The sequencing sample was made of tumor-adjacent normal liver tissue. This chain's CDR3 is CASRGGGLAGGNPYNEQFF. The DNA of the CDR3 is TGTGCCAGCAGGGGCGGGGGACTAGCGGGAGGAAATCCCTACAATGAGCAGTTCTTC.